The rows below give T cell receptor beta chains drawn from one sample of a study of CD8+CD57+ T cells in acquired aplastic anemia. TCRdb passed the reads through MiXCR, listing each CDR3 protein once. The table records fewer than 250,000 distinct CDR3 sequences, approximately 50% of them present only once. The source material was sorted CD4+, CD8+, or CD8+CD57+ T cells (not recorded which) from PBMCs. Source of these receptors: a human donor with aplastic anemia. The CDR3 runs from the conserved cysteine through the conserved F or W.

V	length	J	CDR3
TRBV10-3	12	TRBJ2-7	CAISSGLGEQYF
TRBV2	15	TRBJ2-2	CARSGGAVNTGELFF
TRBV7-3	15	TRBJ2-3	CASRSRGSNTDTQYF
TRBV10-3	14	TRBJ1-2	CAISSDRGGYGYTF
TRBV7-2	14	TRBJ2-1	CASRSADTYNEQFF
TRBV7-6	12	TRBJ1-1	CASSPTIPEAFF
TRBV10-3	14	TRBJ2-6	CAIRDNPGANVLTF
TRBV10-1	12	TRBJ2-7	CASSDTPYEQYF
TRBV29-1	12	TRBJ1-2	CSVAAGNYGYTF
TRBV15	15	TRBJ1-2	CATSRADRGDGGYTF
TRBV20-1	14	TRBJ1-2	CSARSTEANYGYTF
TRBV3-1	16	TRBJ2-7	CASSQARSDRSYEQYF
TRBV25-1	16	TRBJ1-3	CASSEFRQSSGNTIYF
TRBV7-9	12	TRBJ1-1	CASSLATVEAFF
TRBV6-5	16	TRBJ2-7	CASSYSRDRSSYEQYF
TRBV6-6	15	TRBJ2-5	CASSSLAGARETQYF
TRBV7-9	15	TRBJ2-2	CASSLVTSGDRELFF
TRBV6-1	13	TRBJ1-3	CASSLRLMNTIYF
TRBV19	15	TRBJ2-2	CASRTGAGNTGELFF
TRBV5-1	13	TRBJ1-2	CASSLLGGYGYTF
TRBV9	13	TRBJ2-7	CASSRDVGYEQYF
TRBV11-2	17	TRBJ2-2	CASSFEWGCANTGELFF
TRBV5-1	12	TRBJ1-2	CASSQRGLGYTF
TRBV9	13	TRBJ1-1	CASSLGTFGEAFF
TRBV6-2/TRBV6-3	15	TRBJ2-3	CASTPKPIPTDTQYF
TRBV7-9	12	TRBJ2-7	CASGDWTYEQYF
TRBV6-4	13	TRBJ2-2	CASSDTDRGELFF
TRBV20-1	14	TRBJ2-7	CSAREDRYSYEQYF
TRBV19	13	TRBJ2-7	CASSIPGIYEQYF
TRBV20-1	12	TRBJ1-1	CSAPRGDTEAFF
TRBV24-1	14	TRBJ2-5	CATSAPGHQETQYF
TRBV9	14	TRBJ2-1	CASSSRTSNDEQFF
TRBV7-6	13	TRBJ2-5	CASSLDGLETQYF
TRBV10-3	15	TRBJ2-5	CAISWTSGLQETQYF
TRBV7-9	14	TRBJ1-1	CATKTGTENTEAFF
TRBV5-5	14	TRBJ1-1	CASSLRQANTEAFF
TRBV5-8	18	TRBJ2-3	CASSSSGTSVPYTDTQYF
TRBV27	11	TRBJ1-1	CACQGNTEAFF
TRBV10-1	16	TRBJ2-1	CASSFRLAGYYNEQFF
TRBV2	13	TRBJ1-5	CASTAKWNQPQHF
TRBV2	14	TRBJ1-5	CASRRDIGGQPQHF
TRBV5-4	16	TRBJ2-1	CASSLGHQGRGGEQFF
TRBV11-2	17	TRBJ2-7	CASSFKRTSSWKDEQYF
TRBV5-1	15	TRBJ1-6	CASSLESQGSSPLHF
TRBV5-8	14	TRBJ1-4	CASSLPSTNEKLFF
TRBV19	13	TRBJ1-1	CASSIDRKAEAFF
TRBV7-9	14	TRBJ2-1	CASISSGSYNEQFF
TRBV10-1	15	TRBJ2-3	CASSDRWDKTDTQYF
TRBV9	13	TRBJ1-6	CASSVAVSSPLHF
TRBV25-1	18	TRBJ2-7	CASSLGRTSGGPWFEQYF
TRBV9	15	TRBJ2-7	CVSSVAQLALNEQYF
TRBV27	14	TRBJ1-5	CASSPGGNHQPQHF
TRBV20-1	17	TRBJ2-3	CSARIGTSGRASDTQYF